A single sample gave rise to the 2 T cell receptor beta chains below, sequenced in a study of beta chain features in type 1 diabetes. As every portion of the isolated RNA was reverse transcribed, the sequencing read expressed TCRB transcripts. Assay: immunoSEQ multiplex PCR; the TCRdb copy retains only in-frame clones and omits some. The table has approximately 150,000 clones, 9.5% to 10% seen once. Sequencing was done on a sample of central memory CD4+ T cells from blood. These receptors originate from a middle-aged woman in good health.

This clone came up a few times. CDR3 DNA: TGTGCCAGTAGTATAAAGGCAGGGTCTGGGGAGCTGTTTTTT. Protein: CASSIKAGSGELFF. The genes are TRBV19 and TRBJ2-2; D perhaps matches TRBD1 (5 bases). The CDR3 runs 14 residues. Trimming took 2 bases from V and 8 from J, leaving 12 bases between them. Germline CDR1 and CDR2: LNHDA and SQIVND (reference sequence).

J is TRBJ1-2 and V is TRBV2; perhaps TRBD1 as D (6 bases). V shed 1 base and J shed 5 bases, with 8 bases lying between them. The CDR3 is made up of 13 amino acids. Germline V lookup: CDR1 SNHLY, CDR2 FYNNEI. The CDR3 sequence: CASSEGQVYGYTF. CDR3 nucleotide sequence: TGTGCCAGCAGTGAAGGACAGGTTTATGGCTACACCTTC.